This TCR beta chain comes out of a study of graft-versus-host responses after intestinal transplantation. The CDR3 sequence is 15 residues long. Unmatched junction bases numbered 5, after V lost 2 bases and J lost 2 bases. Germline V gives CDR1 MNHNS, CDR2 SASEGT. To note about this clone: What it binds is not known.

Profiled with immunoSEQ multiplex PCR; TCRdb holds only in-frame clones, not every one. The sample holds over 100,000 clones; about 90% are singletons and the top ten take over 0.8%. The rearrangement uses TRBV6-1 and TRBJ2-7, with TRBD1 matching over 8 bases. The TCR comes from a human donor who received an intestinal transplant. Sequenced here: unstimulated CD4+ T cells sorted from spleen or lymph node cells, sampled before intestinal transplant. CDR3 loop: CASSEMQGAPYEQYF. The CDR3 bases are TGTGCCAGCAGTGAAATGCAGGGGGCCCCCTACGAGCAGTACTTC.